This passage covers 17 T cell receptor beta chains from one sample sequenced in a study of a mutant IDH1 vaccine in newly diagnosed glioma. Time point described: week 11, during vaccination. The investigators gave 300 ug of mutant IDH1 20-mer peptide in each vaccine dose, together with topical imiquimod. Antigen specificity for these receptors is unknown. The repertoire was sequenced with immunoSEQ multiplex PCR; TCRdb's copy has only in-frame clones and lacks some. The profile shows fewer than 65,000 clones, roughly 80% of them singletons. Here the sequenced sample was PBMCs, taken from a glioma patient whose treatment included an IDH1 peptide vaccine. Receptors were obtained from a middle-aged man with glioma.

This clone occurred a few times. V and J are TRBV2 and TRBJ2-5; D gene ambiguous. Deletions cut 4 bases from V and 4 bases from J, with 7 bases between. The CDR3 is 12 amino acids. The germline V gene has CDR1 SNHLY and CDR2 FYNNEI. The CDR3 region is CASSAPRETQYF. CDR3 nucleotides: TGTGCCAGCAGTGCGCCACGAGAGACCCAGTACTTC.

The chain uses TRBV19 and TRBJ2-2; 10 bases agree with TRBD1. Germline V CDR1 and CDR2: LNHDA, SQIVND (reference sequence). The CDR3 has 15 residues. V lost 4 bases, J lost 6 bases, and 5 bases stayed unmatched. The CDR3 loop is CASSTVGQGAGELFF. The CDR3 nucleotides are TGTGCCAGTAGTACCGTAGGACAGGGGGCCGGGGAGCTGTTTTTT.

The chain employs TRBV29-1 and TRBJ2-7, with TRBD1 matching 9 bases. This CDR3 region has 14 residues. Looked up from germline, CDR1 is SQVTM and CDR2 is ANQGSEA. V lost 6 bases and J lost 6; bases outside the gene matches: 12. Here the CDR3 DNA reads TGCAGCGTGTGGGGCGGGACAGGGTATGGCGAGCAGTACTTC. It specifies CSVWGGTGYGEQYF.

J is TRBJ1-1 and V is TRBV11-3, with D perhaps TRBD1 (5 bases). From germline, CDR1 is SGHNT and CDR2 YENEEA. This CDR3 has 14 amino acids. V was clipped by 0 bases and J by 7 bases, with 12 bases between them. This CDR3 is CASSLDRRGGEAFF. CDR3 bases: TGTGCCAGCAGCTTAGATCGTCGGGGCGGTGAAGCTTTCTTT.

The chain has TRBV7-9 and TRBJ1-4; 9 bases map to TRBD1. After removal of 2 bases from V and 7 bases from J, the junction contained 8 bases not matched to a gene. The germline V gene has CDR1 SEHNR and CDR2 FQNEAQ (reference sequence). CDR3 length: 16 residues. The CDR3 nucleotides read TGTGCCAGCAGCTTATCTGGGACAGGGAAGATTGAAAAACTGTTTTTT. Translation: CASSLSGTGKIEKLFF.

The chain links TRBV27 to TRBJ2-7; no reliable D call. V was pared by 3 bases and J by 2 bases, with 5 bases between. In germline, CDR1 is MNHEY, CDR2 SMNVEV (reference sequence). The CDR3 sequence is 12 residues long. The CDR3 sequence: CASSFLTYEQYF. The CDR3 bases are TGTGCCAGCAGTTTCCTTACCTACGAGCAGTACTTC.

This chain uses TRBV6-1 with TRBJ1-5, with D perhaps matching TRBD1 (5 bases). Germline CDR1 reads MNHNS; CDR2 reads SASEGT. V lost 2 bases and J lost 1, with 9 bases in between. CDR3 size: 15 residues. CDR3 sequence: CASSEHGGSNQPQHF. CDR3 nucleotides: TGTGCCAGCAGTGAACATGGGGGAAGCAATCAGCCCCAGCATTTT.

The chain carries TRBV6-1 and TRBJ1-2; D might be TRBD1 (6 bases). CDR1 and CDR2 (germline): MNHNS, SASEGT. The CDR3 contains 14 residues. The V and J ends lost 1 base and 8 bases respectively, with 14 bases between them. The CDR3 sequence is CASSEEKGTGGYTF. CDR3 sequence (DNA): TGTGCCAGCAGTGAAGAGAAGGGAACAGGGGGCTACACCTTC.

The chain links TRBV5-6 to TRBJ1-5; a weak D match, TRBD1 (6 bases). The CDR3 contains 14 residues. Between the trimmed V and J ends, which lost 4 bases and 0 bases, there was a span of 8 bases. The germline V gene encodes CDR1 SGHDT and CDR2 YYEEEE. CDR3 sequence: CASSRTVSNQPQHF. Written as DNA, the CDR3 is TGTGCCAGCAGCCGGACAGTTAGCAATCAGCCCCAGCATTTT. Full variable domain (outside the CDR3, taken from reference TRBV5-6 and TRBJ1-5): DAGVTQSPTHLIKTRGQQVTLRCSPKSGHDTVSWYQQALGQGPQFIFQYYEEEERQRGNFPDRFSGHQFPNYSSELNVNALLLGDSALYLCASSRTVSNQPQHFGDGTRLSIL.

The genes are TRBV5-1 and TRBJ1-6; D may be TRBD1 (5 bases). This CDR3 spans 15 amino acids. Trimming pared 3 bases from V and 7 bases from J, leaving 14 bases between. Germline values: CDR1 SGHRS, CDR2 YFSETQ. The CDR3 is CASSSAQGWNSPLHF. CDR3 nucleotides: TGCGCCAGCAGCTCGGCGCAGGGATGGAATTCACCCCTCCACTTT.

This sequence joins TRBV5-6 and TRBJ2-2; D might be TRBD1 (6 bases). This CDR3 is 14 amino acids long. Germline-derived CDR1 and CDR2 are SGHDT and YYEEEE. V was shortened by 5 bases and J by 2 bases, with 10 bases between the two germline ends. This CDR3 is CASSWDTNTGELFF. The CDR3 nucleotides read TGTGCCAGCAGTTGGGACACTAACACCGGGGAGCTGTTTTTT.

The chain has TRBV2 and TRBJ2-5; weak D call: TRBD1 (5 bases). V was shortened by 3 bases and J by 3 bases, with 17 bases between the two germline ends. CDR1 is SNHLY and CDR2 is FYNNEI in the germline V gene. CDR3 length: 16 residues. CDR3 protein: CASSDGRGTYKETQYF. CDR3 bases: TGTGCCAGCAGTGACGGTAGGGGAACATACAAAGAGACCCAGTACTTC.

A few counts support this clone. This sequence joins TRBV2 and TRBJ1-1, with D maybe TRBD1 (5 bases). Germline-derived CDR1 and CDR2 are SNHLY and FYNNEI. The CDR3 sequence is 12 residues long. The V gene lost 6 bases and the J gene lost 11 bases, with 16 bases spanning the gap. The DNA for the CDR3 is TGTGCCAGCAGCCGCGAAGTGGGGGAGGCTTTCTTT. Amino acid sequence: CASSREVGEAFF.

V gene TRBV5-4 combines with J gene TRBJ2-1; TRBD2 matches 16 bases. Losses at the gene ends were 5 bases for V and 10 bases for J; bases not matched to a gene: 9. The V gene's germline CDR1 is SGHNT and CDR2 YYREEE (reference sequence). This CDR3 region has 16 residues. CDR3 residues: CASRSGTSGGAGEQFF. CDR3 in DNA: TGTGCCAGCAGATCCGGGACTAGCGGGGGGGCCGGGGAGCAGTTCTTC.

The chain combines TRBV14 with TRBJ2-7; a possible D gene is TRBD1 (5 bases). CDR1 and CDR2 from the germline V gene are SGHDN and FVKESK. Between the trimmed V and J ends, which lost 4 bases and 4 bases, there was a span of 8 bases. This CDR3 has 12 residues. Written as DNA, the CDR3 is TGTGCCAGCAGCCTGACAGCTTACGAGCAGTACTTC. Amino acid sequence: CASSLTAYEQYF.

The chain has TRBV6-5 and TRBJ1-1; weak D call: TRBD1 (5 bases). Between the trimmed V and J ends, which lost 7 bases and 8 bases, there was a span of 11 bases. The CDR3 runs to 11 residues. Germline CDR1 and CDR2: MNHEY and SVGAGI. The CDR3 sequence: CASTGGLEAFF. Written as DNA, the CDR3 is TGTGCCAGCACTGGGGGGTTAGAAGCTTTCTTT.

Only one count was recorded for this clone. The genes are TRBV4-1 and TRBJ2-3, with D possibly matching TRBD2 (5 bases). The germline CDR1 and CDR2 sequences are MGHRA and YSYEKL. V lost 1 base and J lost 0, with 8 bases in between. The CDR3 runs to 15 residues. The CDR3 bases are TGCGCCAGCAGCCAAGCAATAGCGAGCACAGATACGCAGTATTTT. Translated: CASSQAIASTDTQYF.